The 23 T cell receptor beta chains given below trace back to one sample, sequenced in a study of long-term antiretroviral therapy in people with HIV. Version v3.0 of the immunoSEQ assay ran at survey level. Sequenced by immunoSEQ multiplex PCR; TCRdb stores in-frame clones only, minus some. Among 25,000 to 30,000 clones listed, around 82% were seen once. The source material was unsorted PBMCs, sampled 3 years after starting antiretroviral therapy. All receptors derive from a man in his forties with HIV.

V is TRBV5-6 and J is TRBJ2-7; the D is unclear. The CDR3 extends over 11 amino acids. The V and J ends lost 2 bases and 5 bases respectively, with 5 bases between them. The germline V gene has CDR1 SGHDT and CDR2 YYEEEE. CDR3 region: CASSFQHEQYF. CDR3 in DNA: TGTGCCAGCAGCTTTCAGCACGAGCAGTACTTC. The variable domain in full, completed from reference TRBV5-6 and TRBJ2-7, reads DAGVTQSPTHLIKTRGQQVTLRCSPKSGHDTVSWYQQALGQGPQFIFQYYEEEERQRGNFPDRFSGHQFPNYSSELNVNALLLGDSALYLCASSFQHEQYFGPGTRLTVT.

The rearrangement links TRBV5-6 to TRBJ2-3; 9 bases fit TRBD2. The V gene's germline CDR1 is SGHDT and CDR2 YYEEEE. V shed 2 bases, J shed 5 bases, and the junction held 6 bases outside the gene matches. This CDR3 has 15 residues. CDR3 residues: CASSLGAGGRDTQYF. The CDR3 region has the DNA TGTGCCAGCAGCTTAGGAGCGGGGGGCAGAGATACGCAGTATTTT.

V gene TRBV5-1 combines with J gene TRBJ2-7; possibly TRBD2 for D (6 bases). The CDR3 is 13 residues long. In germline, CDR1 is SGHRS, CDR2 YFSETQ. Between the trimmed V and J ends, which lost 2 bases and 6 bases, there was a span of 12 bases. DNA of the CDR3: TGCGCCAGCAGCTTCGGTGCAGCGGGCGAGCAGTACTTC. This codes for CASSFGAAGEQYF.

In its sample, this clone was seen once. V and J are TRBV2 and TRBJ2-5; no clear D gene. CDR1 SNHLY and CDR2 FYNNEI come from the germline V gene. Trimming removed 3 bases at V and 5 bases at J, with 16 bases between. The CDR3 length is 15 residues. In DNA form, the CDR3 reads TGTGCCAGCAGTGATCTACCTCCTCCTGCCGAGACCCAGTACTTC. It encodes CASSDLPPPAETQYF.

CDR3 amino acids: CASSFGAGGPLETQYF. The CDR3 nucleotides read TGTGCCAGCAGTTTTGGAGCGGGAGGGCCTTTAGAGACCCAGTACTTC. The chain employs TRBV2 and TRBJ2-5; TRBD2 aligns across 10 bases. The germline CDR1 and CDR2 sequences are SNHLY and FYNNEI. V dropped 5 bases and J dropped 4; count of bases not matched to a gene: 10. There are 16 residues in the CDR3.

J is TRBJ2-2 and V is TRBV6-1, with TRBD2 matching over 9 bases. V shed 7 bases, J shed 6 bases, and the junction held 9 bases outside the gene matches. Germline CDR1 MNHNS, CDR2 SASEGT. The CDR3 runs 15 residues. CDR3 in amino acids: CASTWGSGGPGELFF. As DNA, the CDR3 is TGTGCCAGCACCTGGGGTAGCGGGGGCCCCGGGGAGCTGTTTTTT.

The chain joins TRBV6-5 to TRBJ1-4, with D unresolved. V was clipped by 8 bases and J by 0 bases, with 13 bases between them. Germline V gives CDR1 MNHEY, CDR2 SVGAGI. The CDR3 has 15 residues. CDR3: CASRAGSSTNEKLFF. In DNA form, the CDR3 reads TGTGCCAGCCGGGCTGGGTCCTCAACTAATGAAAAACTGTTTTTT.

V usage is TRBV9 and J usage is TRBJ1-2; D call uncertain. Germline V lookup: CDR1 SGDLS, CDR2 YYNGEE. There are 16 residues in the CDR3. Deletions cut 4 bases from V and 1 base from J, with 17 bases between. CDR3 protein: CASSPRNRDDNYGYTF. CDR3 DNA sequence: TGTGCCAGCAGCCCCAGGAACAGAGATGATAACTATGGCTACACCTTC.

V usage is TRBV19 and J usage is TRBJ1-5; 7 bases line up with TRBD1. Germline CDR1 LNHDA, CDR2 SQIVND (reference sequence). This CDR3 has 15 residues. With 3 bases clipped from V and 7 bases from J, the junction kept 9 bases outside the gene matches. The CDR3 DNA sequence: TGTGCCAGTAGTATCTCGACAGGGAAGAGGCAGCCCCAGCATTTT. Translating it yields CASSISTGKRQPQHF.

The V call is TRBV6-6, the J call TRBJ1-2; 7 positions agree with TRBD1. Germline assignment: CDR1 MNHNY and CDR2 SVGAGI (reference sequence). This CDR3 comprises 16 residues. Trimming removed 5 bases from V and 3 bases from J; junction bases left unmatched: 12. The CDR3 bases are TGTGCCAGCAGTCATACGCTACAGGGGCGTGACTATGGCTACACCTTC. Protein sequence: CASSHTLQGRDYGYTF.

The chain couples TRBV6-6 to TRBJ2-4; D is undetermined. This CDR3 is built from 16 residues. Germline values: CDR1 MNHNY, CDR2 SVGAGI (reference sequence). The germline V and J ends were trimmed by 6 bases and 0 bases, with 15 bases remaining between them. CDR3 protein: CASSDGQPLAKNIQYF. The CDR3 nucleotides are TGTGCCAGCAGCGACGGGCAGCCCCTAGCCAAAAACATTCAGTACTTC.

For the CDR3, the DNA is TGTGCCAGCAGTTACGGGGTGGGGGAACGATATGGCTACACCTTC. Protein sequence: CASSYGVGERYGYTF. V and J are TRBV6-5 and TRBJ1-2; tentative D call: TRBD1 (5 bases). The CDR3 length is 15 residues. Germline V gene sequence: CDR1 MNHEY, CDR2 SVGAGI. Trimming stripped 2 bases from V and 5 bases from J, with 15 bases between.

This rearrangement joins TRBV6-1 to TRBJ1-5, with 9 nucleotides matching TRBD1. This CDR3 spans 16 amino acids. Germline values: CDR1 MNHNS, CDR2 SASEGT. J was trimmed by 0 bases and V by 4 bases; bases with no gene match: 4. The CDR3 reads CASSARDRDSNQPQHF. CDR3 bases: TGTGCCAGCAGTGCAAGGGACAGGGATAGCAATCAGCCCCAGCATTTT.

The chain carries TRBV5-1 and TRBJ2-2, with 7 nucleotides matching TRBD1. Germline V gene data show CDR1 as SGHRS and CDR2 as YFSETQ. V lost 4 bases, J lost 4 bases, and 7 bases stayed unmatched. The CDR3 spans 15 residues. Written as DNA, the CDR3 is TGCGCCAGCAGCCCTCAGGGGGATGGCACCGGGGAGCTGTTTTTT. This codes for CASSPQGDGTGELFF.

J is TRBJ2-2 and V is TRBV2; 10 bases fit TRBD1. Germline V gene sequence: CDR1 SNHLY, CDR2 FYNNEI. Losses at the gene ends were 8 bases for V and 5 bases for J; bases not matched to a gene: 5. The CDR3 is 14 residues long. This CDR3 reads CASLTGGGTGELFF. The CDR3 DNA sequence: TGTGCCAGCCTGACAGGGGGCGGGACCGGGGAGCTGTTTTTT.

This clone was detected only a few times. The rearrangement links TRBV6-4 to TRBJ2-3; 9 bases map to TRBD1. V lost 4 bases and J lost 1; bases outside the gene matches: 0. Germline CDR1 MRHNA, CDR2 SNTAGT. This CDR3 spans 14 amino acids. CDR3 nucleotides: TGTGCCAGCAGTGGGACAGGGGGCACAGATACGCAGTATTTT. Protein: CASSGTGGTDTQYF.

The V and J genes are TRBV9 and TRBJ2-1, with 7 bases that match TRBD2. CDR1 and CDR2 from the germline V gene are SGDLS and YYNGEE. Trimming at V came to 0 bases and at J to 4 bases, leaving 4 bases not matched to a gene. The CDR3 extends over 15 amino acids. The DNA of the CDR3 is TGTGCCAGCAGCGTAGAAACTAGCGATTACAATGAGCAGTTCTTC. Translating gives CASSVETSDYNEQFF.

This chain connects TRBV5-1 to TRBJ1-6, with 7 positions matching TRBD1. V trimming: 4 bases; J trimming: 4 bases; junction bases outside the gene matches: 5. This CDR3 is 15 amino acids long. The germline CDR1 and CDR2 sequences are SGHRS and YFSETQ. The CDR3 protein is CASSAGQSYNSPLHF. CDR3 nucleotide sequence: TGCGCCAGCAGCGCGGGACAGAGTTATAATTCACCCCTCCACTTT.

The chain links TRBV9 to TRBJ2-7, with D perhaps matching TRBD1 or TRBD2 (5 bases each). CDR3 size: 15 residues. Germline loops: CDR1 SGDLS, CDR2 YYNGEE. V was shortened by 0 bases and J by 0 bases, with 10 bases between the two germline ends. CDR3: CASSVGLGDSYEQYF. Here the CDR3 DNA reads TGTGCCAGCAGCGTAGGGCTGGGGGACTCCTACGAGCAGTACTTC.

There are a few counts of this clone. V gene TRBV6-1 combines with J gene TRBJ1-5; D call uncertain. V gave up 0 bases and J gave up 7 bases, with 10 bases separating them. From germline, CDR1 is MNHNS and CDR2 SASEGT. This CDR3 spans 14 amino acids. The CDR3 sequence is CASSEANWAQPQHF. The DNA for the CDR3 is TGTGCCAGCAGTGAAGCGAACTGGGCCCAGCCCCAGCATTTT.

V and J are TRBV5-1 and TRBJ2-3; 10 bases match TRBD2. The CDR3 has 16 residues. Trimming took 3 bases from V and 4 from J; bases not matched to a gene: 8. Germline CDR1 SGHRS, CDR2 YFSETQ. CDR3 loop: CASSSSSGSPADTQYF. In DNA, the CDR3 is TGCGCCAGCAGCTCCTCTAGCGGGAGTCCCGCAGATACGCAGTATTTT.

Here the CDR3 reads CATSSLNTEAFF. Here the CDR3 DNA reads TGTGCCACCAGCAGCCTGAACACTGAAGCTTTCTTT. The chain joins TRBV15 to TRBJ1-1; D is uncertain. The CDR3 totals 12 residues. Trimming stripped 3 bases from V and 0 bases from J, with 2 bases between. Germline V gene sequence: CDR1 LNHNV, CDR2 YYDKDF (reference sequence).

This rearrangement joins TRBV28 to TRBJ2-7, with no clear D. Trimming left V 3 bases short and J 5 bases short, with 14 bases between. Per germline, CDR1 MDHEN and CDR2 SYDVKM. The CDR3 contains 14 residues. CDR3 sequence (DNA): TGTGCCAGCAGTTTCCTTTCAGATCCCCACGAGCAGTACTTC. This translates into CASSFLSDPHEQYF.